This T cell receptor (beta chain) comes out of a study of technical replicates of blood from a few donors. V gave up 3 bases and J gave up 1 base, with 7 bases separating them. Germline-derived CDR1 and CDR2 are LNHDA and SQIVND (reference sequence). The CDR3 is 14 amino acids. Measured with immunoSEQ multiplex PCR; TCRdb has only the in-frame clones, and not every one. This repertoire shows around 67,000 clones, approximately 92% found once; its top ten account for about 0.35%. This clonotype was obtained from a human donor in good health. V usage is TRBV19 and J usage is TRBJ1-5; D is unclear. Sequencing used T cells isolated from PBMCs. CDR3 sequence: CASSIPRSNQPQHF. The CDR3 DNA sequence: TGTGCCAGTAGTATTCCCCGGAGCAATCAGCCCCAGCATTTT.